The 22 T cell receptor beta chains below come from one sample, sequenced in a study of vaccination effects on CD4 cells after COVID-19. Antigen-specific CD4+ T cells were expanded with viral peptide pools in the ViraFEST assay before sequencing. CD4+ T cells were isolated after about nine days of culture. Participants completed two doses of the BNT162b2 or mRNA-1273 vaccine. Their recognized antigens are unknown. Method: immunoSEQ multiplex PCR; TCRdb's copy keeps in-frame clones and lacks some. The sample lists about 59,000 clones; around 80% were seen once. The sample consisted of CD4+ T cells from PBMCs cultured with HCoV-OC43 spike peptides, taken after COVID-19 vaccination. Subset reported: HCoV-OC43 spike overlapping peptide pool stimulation. The receptors shown here come from a human donor who received a COVID-19 vaccine.

The V call is TRBV2, the J call TRBJ2-1; 10 nucleotides line up with TRBD1. The germline CDR1 and CDR2 sequences are SNHLY and FYNNEI. The CDR3 totals 13 residues. With V trimmed by 8 bases and J by 7 bases, 5 bases remained unmatched. This CDR3 reads CASGTGARNEQFF. The CDR3 nucleotides read TGTGCCAGCGGGACAGGGGCGCGGAATGAGCAGTTCTTC.

About this clone: The sample carries other DNA sequences with the same CDR3. The chain couples TRBV12-3 or TRBV12-4 to TRBJ2-5; D gene unclear. This CDR3 contains 10 residues. Trimming cost V 6 bases and J 1 base, with 0 bases left between them. For the CDR3, the DNA is TGTGCCAGCAGCCAAGAGACCCAGTACTTC. It is translated as CASSQETQYF.

The chain carries TRBV6-2 or TRBV6-3 and TRBJ2-7; D uncertain. V shed 4 bases and J shed 0 bases, with 4 bases lying between them. The germline V gene has CDR1 MNHEY and CDR2 SVGEGT. The CDR3 is made up of 12 amino acids. The CDR3 nucleotides read TGTGCCAGCAGTTCCCTCTCCTACGAGCAGTACGTC. Its translation is CASSSLSYEQYV.

This chain connects TRBV15 to TRBJ2-7; D may be TRBD1 (6 bases). CDR1 is LNHNV, CDR2 YYDKDF, per germline (reference sequence). The CDR3 totals 16 residues. Trimming removed 0 bases from V and 7 bases from J, with 19 bases in between. The CDR3 sequence is CATSREGGTGSREQYV. The CDR3 DNA sequence: TGTGCCACCAGCAGAGAAGGGGGAACAGGGTCTCGGGAGCAGTACGTC.

This clone was seen more than once but under ten times. The CDR3 loop reads CATSDFGGSYNEQFF. The CDR3 coding sequence is TGTGCCACCAGTGATTTCGGGGGTTCCTACAATGAGCAGTTCTTC. The rearrangement uses TRBV24-1 and TRBJ2-1; maybe TRBD2 (6 bases). Germline values: CDR1 KGHDR, CDR2 SFDVKD. V shed 1 base and J shed 1 base, with 7 bases lying between them. The CDR3 runs to 15 residues.

This clone has just a few counts. The chain employs TRBV7-9 and TRBJ1-6; TRBD1 matches 9 bases. With 4 bases clipped from V and 7 bases from J, the junction kept 2 bases outside the gene matches. CDR3 size: 14 residues. CDR1 and CDR2 from the germline V gene are SEHNR and FQNEAQ (reference sequence). DNA of the CDR3: TGTGCCAGCAGCTCAGGACAGGGGAATTCACCCCTCCACTTT. Amino acid sequence: CASSSGQGNSPLHF.

This chain joins TRBV4-1 and TRBJ2-3; 8 bases map to TRBD2. The germline CDR1 and CDR2 sequences are MGHRA and YSYEKL. The length of the CDR3 is 17 residues. Unmatched junction bases numbered 10, after V lost 2 bases and J lost 3 bases. CDR3 amino acids: CASSQPSRGGRTDTQYF. The DNA for the CDR3 is TGCGCCAGCAGCCAACCCTCACGGGGGGGCCGTACAGATACGCAGTATTTT.

The genes are TRBV9 and TRBJ1-3; TRBD1 might be the D (5 bases). This CDR3 comprises 13 residues. Per germline, CDR1 SGDLS and CDR2 YYNGEE. V lost 4 bases to trimming and J lost 10 bases, with 15 bases between them. The CDR3 DNA reads as TGTGCCAGCAGCCGGGACGAAAGAAGGACCATATATTTT. This gives the protein CASSRDERRTIYF.

The gene calls are TRBV5-1 and TRBJ1-2; D unresolved. V dropped 1 base and J dropped 2 bases, with 12 bases sitting between them. The germline V gene has CDR1 SGHRS and CDR2 YFSETQ. CDR3 length: 15 residues. CDR3 in DNA: TGCGCCAGCAGCTTGACAACACTTTTCAACTATGGCTACACCTTC. Translated: CASSLTTLFNYGYTF.

This clone was found a few times. The V call is TRBV7-3, the J call TRBJ2-1; D remains unclear. Between the trimmed V and J ends, which lost 1 base and 9 bases, there was a span of 10 bases. Germline V CDR1 and CDR2: SGHTA, FQGTGA. The CDR3 consists of 13 residues. CDR3 loop: CASSLKPEPEQFF. For the CDR3, the DNA is TGTGCCAGCAGCTTAAAGCCGGAACCTGAGCAGTTCTTC.

In its sample, this clone was seen a few times. The chain recombines TRBV4-2 with TRBJ1-1; D not resolved. V was shortened by 0 bases and J by 1 base, with 9 bases between the two germline ends. CDR1 is LGHNA and CDR2 is YNFKEQ in the germline V gene. The CDR3 sequence is 15 residues long. The CDR3 sequence: CASSQDLAANTEAFF. CDR3 sequence (DNA): TGTGCCAGCAGCCAAGATTTGGCAGCGAACACTGAAGCTTTCTTT.

This chain links TRBV30 with TRBJ2-2, with a possible D match to TRBD1 (5 bases). The CDR3 runs to 13 residues. Trimming shortened V by 4 bases and J by 4 bases, and 10 bases separated the two germline ends. Germline loops: CDR1 GTSNPN, CDR2 SVGIG (reference sequence). The CDR3 sequence is CAWTQGTTGELFF. The CDR3 nucleotides read TGTGCCTGGACCCAGGGAACCACCGGGGAGCTGTTTTTT.

The V call is TRBV4-1, the J call TRBJ2-3, with TRBD2 identical over 11 bases. The germline V gene encodes CDR1 MGHRA and CDR2 YSYEKL. The CDR3 runs 19 residues. With 0 bases clipped from V and 5 bases from J, the junction kept 13 bases outside the gene matches. DNA for the CDR3: TGCGCCAGCAGCCAAGATAGGGGGACTAGCGGCTGGGGGGGAGATACGCAGTATTTT. Protein product: CASSQDRGTSGWGGDTQYF.

This clone was picked up one time. The V call is TRBV15, the J call TRBJ2-4; 12 nucleotides match TRBD2. This CDR3 has 17 amino acids. V was pared by 1 base and J by 9 bases, with 10 bases of the junction left unmatched. Per germline, CDR1 LNHNV and CDR2 YYDKDF (reference sequence). The CDR3: CATSRVVLAGGPVIQYF. DNA for the CDR3: TGTGCCACCAGCAGAGTTGTACTAGCGGGGGGCCCTGTCATTCAGTACTTC.

This chain uses TRBV5-6 with TRBJ1-1, with 8 bases lining up with TRBD1. Per the germline V gene, CDR1 is SGHDT and CDR2 is YYEEEE. Germline trimming cut 4 bases from V and 7 bases from J; bases unmatched to any gene: 3. The length of the CDR3 is 12 residues. The CDR3 loop is CASSRQGIEAFF. CDR3 in DNA: TGTGCCAGCAGCCGACAGGGGATTGAAGCTTTCTTT.

The chain links TRBV6-5 to TRBJ1-1; 10 positions match TRBD1. V lost 4 bases to trimming and J lost 4 bases; unmatched junction nucleotides: 6. The germline CDR1 and CDR2 sequences are MNHEY and SVGAGI. This CDR3 contains 15 residues. The DNA of the CDR3 is TGTGCCAGCAGTTCAATGACAGGGGGCGGCACTGAAGCTTTCTTT. Its protein is CASSSMTGGGTEAFF.

J is TRBJ1-1 and V is TRBV3-1 (or the pseudogene TRBV3-2); D is ambiguous. CDR1 LGHDT and CDR2 YNNKEL come from the germline V gene (reference sequence). Trimming shortened V by 3 bases and J by 0 bases, and 8 bases separated the two germline ends. This CDR3 is 14 amino acids long. This CDR3 is CASSQAGVNTEAFF. The DNA for the CDR3 is TGTGCCAGCAGCCAGGCCGGGGTGAACACTGAAGCTTTCTTT.

This clone was recorded a few times. For the CDR3, the DNA is TGTGCCAGCAGCGACAGGGAAAAACTGTTTTTT. Encoded protein: CASSDREKLFF. This chain uses TRBV11-2 with TRBJ1-4; the D gene is possibly TRBD1 (6 bases). CDR3 length: 11 residues. Trimming removed 5 bases from V and 8 bases from J, with 6 bases in between. Germline-derived CDR1 and CDR2 are SGHAT and FQNNGV.

The chain combines TRBV15 with TRBJ2-5, with D unresolved. This CDR3 region has 15 residues. CDR1 is LNHNV, CDR2 YYDKDF, per germline (reference sequence). The V end was cut by 0 bases, the J end by 2 bases, with 10 bases between. The CDR3 protein is CATSRDPRSQETQYF. CDR3 in DNA: TGTGCCACCAGCAGAGATCCACGGAGTCAAGAGACCCAGTACTTC.

V is TRBV20-1 and J is TRBJ2-5; possibly TRBD1 for D (6 bases). Germline V CDR1 and CDR2: DFQATT, SNEGSKA (reference sequence). The CDR3 contains 11 residues. Between the trimmed V and J ends, which lost 3 bases and 5 bases, there was a span of 7 bases. The CDR3 protein is CSARRGETQYF. As DNA, the CDR3 is TGCAGTGCTAGGAGGGGGGAGACCCAGTACTTC.

V is TRBV11-2 and J is TRBJ2-7, with D unresolved. The CDR3 covers 12 residues. Germline CDR1 reads SGHAT; CDR2 reads FQNNGV. The germline V and J ends were trimmed by 5 bases and 3 bases, with 8 bases remaining between them. Here the CDR3 reads CASSPGFYEQYV. CDR3 coding DNA: TGTGCCAGCAGCCCGGGCTTCTACGAGCAGTACGTC.

The genes are TRBV7-3 and TRBJ2-5, with D perhaps matching TRBD2 (6 bases). Trimming took off 2 bases at V and 4 bases at J, with 14 bases between the two ends. Germline V gene lookup returns CDR1 SGHTA and CDR2 FQGTGA. The CDR3 runs 15 residues. CDR3 coding DNA: TGTGCCAGCAGCTTAGTTCCGGCGGGGCGAGAGACCCAGTACTTC. This gives the protein CASSLVPAGRETQYF.